One sample yielded the 24 T cell receptor beta chains listed below, sequenced in a study of T cell responses to AZD1222 COVID-19 vaccine. Assay used: immunoSEQ multiplex PCR; TCRdb lists only in-frame clones, some missing. Of 200,000 or so clones detected, 88% appear once; the ten largest clones hold about 7.2%. This sample comprised peripheral blood, obtained on day 0 of AZD1222 vaccination. These receptors were collected from an adult in good health.

The genes are TRBV7-9 and TRBJ2-7, with D perhaps matching TRBD2 (5 bases). In germline, CDR1 is SEHNR, CDR2 FQNEAQ (reference sequence). This CDR3 contains 12 residues. Trimming removed 5 bases at V and 6 bases at J, with 11 bases between. CDR3 region: CASSTRGIEQYF. Written as DNA, the CDR3 is TGTGCCAGCAGCACTCGAGGGATCGAGCAGTACTTC.

The V and J genes are TRBV11-1 and TRBJ2-1; a weak D match, TRBD1 (6 bases). Germline CDR1 SGHAT, CDR2 FQDESV (reference sequence). The CDR3 extends over 14 amino acids. The V end lost 5 bases, the J end lost 4 bases, and 12 bases lay between the germline ends. The CDR3 protein is CASSLRTAYNEQFF. CDR3 coding DNA: TGTGCCAGCAGCCTAAGGACAGCTTACAATGAGCAGTTCTTC.

The rearrangement links TRBV14 to TRBJ1-1; TRBD1 matches at 7 bases. With 4 bases clipped from V and 2 bases from J, the junction kept 10 bases outside the gene matches. The germline CDR1 and CDR2 sequences are SGHDN and FVKESK. This CDR3 region has 16 residues. CDR3 bases: TGTGCCAGCAGCCTCCACCTCGGACAGGTAAACACTGAAGCTTTCTTT. Its translation is CASSLHLGQVNTEAFF. The whole variable domain, remainder taken from reference TRBV14 and TRBJ1-1, is EAGVTQFPSHSVIEKGQTVTLRCDPISGHDNLYWYRRVMGKEIKFLLHFVKESKQDESGMPNNRFLAERTGGTYSTLKVQPAELEDSGVYFCASSLHLGQVNTEAFFGQGTRLTVV.

The rearrangement links TRBV5-1 to TRBJ1-4, with a weak D call TRBD1 (5 bases). This CDR3 region has 14 residues. From germline, CDR1 is SGHRS and CDR2 YFSETQ. The germline V and J ends were trimmed by 4 bases and 8 bases, with 15 bases remaining between them. The CDR3 spells CASSGVGRAEKLFF. The DNA of the CDR3 is TGCGCCAGCAGCGGGGTAGGCAGGGCGGAAAAACTGTTTTTT. Variable domain in full (rest from reference TRBV5-1 and TRBJ1-4): KAGVTQTPRYLIKTRGQQVTLSCSPISGHRSVSWYQQTPGQGLQFLFEYFSETQRNKGNFPGRFSGRQFSNSRSEMNVSTLELGDSALYLCASSGVGRAEKLFFGSGTQLSVL.

The CDR3 region has the DNA TGTGCCAGCAGCCCAGCTGGGGCTGAAGCTTTCTTT. Its translation is CASSPAGAEAFF. This chain uses TRBV7-8 with TRBJ1-1; D is ambiguous. This CDR3 is built from 12 residues. V was trimmed by 5 bases and J by 6 bases, leaving 10 bases between them. CDR1 is SGHVS, CDR2 FQNEAQ, per germline. Filled out from reference TRBV7-8 and TRBJ1-1, the complete variable domain reads GAGVSQSPRYKVAKRGQDVALRCDPISGHVSLFWYQQALGQGPEFLTYFQNEAQLDKSGLPSDRFFAERPEGSVSTLKIQRTQQEDSAVYLCASSPAGAEAFFGQGTRLTVV.

The chain joins TRBV28 to TRBJ1-1; TRBD1 agrees at 10 bases. Germline CDR1 is MDHEN and CDR2 is SYDVKM. The CDR3 runs to 14 residues. Trimming cost V 10 bases and J 4 bases; bases outside gene matches: 9. CDR3: CATYRTGGPTEAFF. The CDR3 region has the DNA TGTGCCACGTATCGGACAGGGGGTCCCACTGAAGCTTTCTTT.

The V and J genes are TRBV7-9 and TRBJ2-5, with TRBD2 identical over 7 bases. CDR3 length: 13 amino acids. The V and J ends lost 5 bases and 5 bases, in that order; junction bases with no gene match: 5. Germline V CDR1 and CDR2: SEHNR, FQNEAQ (reference sequence). CDR3 residues: CASSASGDETQYF. CDR3 nucleotides: TGTGCCAGCAGCGCGAGCGGGGACGAGACCCAGTACTTC.

The V call is TRBV9, the J call TRBJ2-2; D possibly corresponds to TRBD1 (6 bases). V was trimmed by 3 bases and J by 0 bases, leaving 9 bases between them. Germline V lookup: CDR1 SGDLS, CDR2 YYNGEE. The CDR3 totals 15 residues. CDR3 nucleotides: TGTGCCAGCAGCGCGGGACACACGAACACCGGGGAGCTGTTTTTT. It yields the protein CASSAGHTNTGELFF.

This sequence joins TRBV10-2 and TRBJ1-1, with TRBD1 as a possible D gene (6 bases). Germline CDR1 WSHSY, CDR2 SAAADI. V lost 7 bases and J 1 base, leaving 22 bases between the germline ends. The CDR3 extends over 17 amino acids. CDR3 loop: CASTSRVGAAENTEAFF. In DNA, the CDR3 is TGCGCCAGCACGTCCCGGGTGGGGGCGGCGGAGAACACTGAAGCTTTCTTT.

This chain joins TRBV28 and TRBJ1-2; TRBD1 matches at 9 bases. The CDR3 is 15 residues long. Germline V lookup: CDR1 MDHEN, CDR2 SYDVKM. The ends lost 4 bases at V and 5 bases at J; junction bases unmatched: 8. The CDR3 loop is CASSSGQGWLYGYTF. CDR3 in DNA: TGTGCCAGCAGTTCGGGACAGGGCTGGCTATATGGCTACACCTTC.

The chain has TRBV5-5 and TRBJ2-2, with TRBD1 matching over 7 bases. Germline trimming cut 2 bases from V and 2 bases from J; bases unmatched to any gene: 9. The CDR3 totals 17 residues. Germline CDR1 and CDR2: SGHKS and YYEKEE (reference sequence). The CDR3 sequence is CASSFNEGAFNTGELFF. Here the CDR3 DNA reads TGTGCCAGCAGCTTCAATGAGGGGGCCTTTAACACCGGGGAGCTGTTTTTT.

The J gene is TRBJ2-3, the V gene TRBV5-1, with 11 bases aligning to TRBD2. The CDR3 has 16 residues. Unmatched junction bases numbered 7, after V lost 4 bases and J lost 3 bases. Germline V gene sequence: CDR1 SGHRS, CDR2 YFSETQ. In DNA, the CDR3 is TGCGCCAGCAGCCGATCTAGCGGGGGGCCTACAGATACGCAGTATTTT. Translating gives CASSRSSGGPTDTQYF.

The chain has TRBV7-6 and TRBJ2-7, with TRBD1 matching over 7 bases. This CDR3 has 16 amino acids. Germline loops: CDR1 SGHVS, CDR2 FNYEAQ. J lost 0 bases, V lost 5 bases, and 10 bases had no gene match. The CDR3 protein is CASSRPGGSSSYEQYF. The CDR3 region has the DNA TGTGCCAGCAGCCGGCCAGGGGGATCCTCCTCCTACGAGCAGTACTTC. The whole variable domain, remainder taken from reference TRBV7-6 and TRBJ2-7, is GAGVSQSPRYKVTKRGQDVALRCDPISGHVSLYWYRQALGQGPEFLTYFNYEAQQDKSGLPNDRFSAERPEGSISTLTIQRTEQRDSAMYRCASSRPGGSSSYEQYFGPGTRLTVT.

The genes are TRBV27 and TRBJ2-7, with a possible D match to TRBD1 (5 bases). The CDR3 extends over 14 amino acids. The V gene's germline CDR1 is MNHEY and CDR2 SMNVEV (reference sequence). V lost 5 bases to trimming and J lost 5 bases, with 16 bases between them. The CDR3 reads CASSLQGYRNEQYF. The CDR3 DNA reads TGTGCCAGCAGTCTGCAGGGATACAGGAACGAGCAGTACTTC.

The chain links TRBV7-7 to TRBJ2-1, with 10 bases lining up with TRBD2. CDR1 and CDR2 from the germline V gene are SSHAT and FNYEAQ (reference sequence). This CDR3 region has 15 residues. V lost 6 bases and J lost 8; bases outside the gene matches: 10. The CDR3 bases are TGTGCCAGCAGTCCTACTAGCGGGGTGGCTCATGAGCAGTTCTTC. It translates to CASSPTSGVAHEQFF. Looking up the rest from reference TRBV7-7 and TRBJ2-1 gives the full variable domain: GAGVSQSPRYKVTKRGQDVTLRCDPISSHATLYWYQQALGQGPEFLTYFNYEAQPDKSGLPSDRFSAERPEGSISTLTIQRTEQRDSAMYRCASSPTSGVAHEQFFGPGTRLTVL.

Here the CDR3 reads CASRGLAGTSGELFF. The CDR3 bases are TGTGCCAGCAGGGGACTAGCGGGAACCTCCGGGGAGCTGTTTTTT. The chain has TRBV27 and TRBJ2-2; 13 nucleotides agree with TRBD2. This CDR3 spans 15 amino acids. Germline CDR1 reads MNHEY; CDR2 reads SMNVEV (reference sequence). Germline trimming cut 6 bases from V and 6 bases from J; bases unmatched to any gene: 4.

This clone has more than one count but fewer than ten. The V call is TRBV2, the J call TRBJ1-6; D may be TRBD1 (6 bases). The CDR3 runs to 13 residues. CDR1 is SNHLY and CDR2 is FYNNEI in the germline V gene. Trimming left V 7 bases short and J 11 bases short, with 15 bases between. The CDR3: CASKLRGPTPLHF. The DNA for the CDR3 is TGTGCCAGCAAGTTACGGGGGCCGACACCCCTCCACTTT.

The V gene is TRBV5-4, the J gene TRBJ1-2; 8 bases align to TRBD1. Germline V gives CDR1 SGHNT, CDR2 YYREEE (reference sequence). The CDR3 sequence is 13 residues long. V gave up 10 bases and J gave up 8 bases; unmatched junction bases: 13. CDR3 in amino acids: CASTGVYSRGYTF. The CDR3 nucleotides are TGTGCCTCGACAGGGGTATACTCTCGAGGCTACACCTTC.

This sequence joins TRBV18 and TRBJ2-2, with D tentatively TRBD1 or TRBD2 (5 bases each). The CDR3 contains 15 residues. Germline lookup yields CDR1 KGHSH and CDR2 LQKENI. V lost 0 bases, J lost 5 bases, and 10 bases lay in between. CDR3 in DNA: TGTGCCAGCTCACCACCGGGGGACCCGACCGGGGAGCTGTTTTTT. It codes for CASSPPGDPTGELFF.

This chain uses TRBV19 with TRBJ2-1; D remains unclear. Trimming took 1 base from V and 6 from J, leaving 7 bases between them. Germline assignment: CDR1 LNHDA and CDR2 SQIVND (reference sequence). The CDR3 length is 13 residues. The chain's CDR3 is CASSIGSLNEQFF. CDR3 bases: TGTGCCAGTAGTATAGGGAGTCTCAATGAGCAGTTCTTC.

The chain links TRBV11-2 to TRBJ2-5, with 15 positions matching TRBD2. V shed 1 base and J 5 bases; nucleotides not matched to a gene: 5. The CDR3 spans 17 residues. Germline CDR1 is SGHAT and CDR2 is FQNNGV. The CDR3 DNA reads as TGTGCCAGCAGCTTAGTGGGACTAGCGGGGGGCCGGGAGACCCAGTACTTC. It specifies CASSLVGLAGGRETQYF.

This rearrangement joins TRBV30 to TRBJ2-7; 8 positions match TRBD1. Germline lookup yields CDR1 GTSNPN and CDR2 SVGIG (reference sequence). This CDR3 spans 14 amino acids. V was clipped by 5 bases and J by 4 bases; unmatched bases: 10. CDR3 protein: CAWAGGRRFYEQYF. The CDR3 nucleotides are TGTGCCTGGGCAGGGGGCAGGAGGTTTTACGAGCAGTACTTC. Supplemented by reference TRBV30 and TRBJ2-7, the full variable domain reads SQTIHQWPATLVQPVGSPLSLECTVEGTSNPNLYWYRQAAGRGLQLLFYSVGIGQISSEVPQNLSASRPQDRQFILSSKKLLLSDSGFYLCAWAGGRRFYEQYFGPGTRLTVT.

The CDR3 loop is CASIDALAGGPGEQFF. CDR3 DNA sequence: TGTGCCAGCATCGACGCCCTAGCGGGGGGGCCGGGAGAGCAGTTCTTC. The chain combines TRBV12-1 with TRBJ2-1; the D call of TRBD2 is as the table states it, not checked on the DNA. TRBV12-1 is annotated as a pseudogene. This CDR3 is 16 amino acids long.

V usage is TRBV6-2 or TRBV6-3 and J usage is TRBJ1-2; TRBD1 is a possible D gene (5 bases). CDR1 and CDR2 (germline): MNHEY, SVGEGT. V was shortened by 6 bases and J by 6 bases, with 8 bases between the two germline ends. The CDR3 runs 11 residues. CDR3: CASSPDNGYTF. DNA of the CDR3: TGTGCCAGCAGCCCGGACAATGGCTACACCTTC.